This T cell receptor beta chain was identified in a study of blood T cell repertoires in COVID-19. Study information: T cells, B-cell-depleted T cells, or PBMCs supplied cDNA or gDNA.

TCRdb's copy holds only in-frame clones and misses some; the assay was immunoSEQ multiplex PCR. The data hold 150,000 or so clones, with about four fifths observed a single time. The sample comprised peripheral blood. The source is a woman in her sixties or seventies with acute or convalescent COVID-19.

CDR3 sequence reads: CSAWGGTEAFF. In nucleotides, the CDR3 is TGCAGTGCTTGGGGGGGGACTGAAGCTTTCTTT. The chain joins TRBV20-1 to TRBJ1-1; D is perhaps TRBD1 (5 bases). The CDR3 extends over 11 amino acids. Looked up from germline, CDR1 is DFQATT and CDR2 is SNEGSKA (reference sequence). The V end was cut by 5 bases, the J end by 5 bases, with 9 bases between.